This T cell receptor (beta chain) was sequenced for a study of blood T cell repertoires in COVID-19. Study background: The United States, Italy and Spain supplied acute and convalescent COVID-19 samples. PBMCs, B-cell-depleted T cells, or T cells provided the cDNA or gDNA that made up the material.

Per the authors' pipeline: From reference gene primer amplification, estimates of nucleated cell counts were derived. TCRdb's table, derived via immunoSEQ multiplex PCR, lists solely in-frame clones and lacks some. V and J calls and clone size follow that table, whereas D and trimming were derived from the DNA. The repertoire holds about 150,000 clones, under 90% seen once, with 44% in the top ten. The V and J ends lost 1 base and 3 bases respectively, with 7 bases between them. The germline V gene encodes CDR1 SGHAT and CDR2 FQNNGV. This CDR3 is 14 amino acids long. V and J are TRBV11-2 and TRBJ2-1; TRBD2 might be the D (5 bases). This TCR derives from a human donor in a cohort sampled during active COVID-19. The sequenced sample consisted of peripheral blood. CDR3 sequence: CASSLAGNYNEQFF. CDR3 bases: TGTGCCAGCAGCTTAGCGGGGAACTACAATGAGCAGTTCTTC.